This T cell receptor (beta chain) was documented in a study of blood T cell repertoires in COVID-19. Study as a whole: Acute and convalescent COVID-19 specimens originated in the United States, Italy and Spain.

About this clone itself: Other nucleotide sequences in the sample specify the same CDR3.

Under the authors' procedure: Estimated nucleated cell counts came from reference gene primer amplification. TCRdb's table, derived via immunoSEQ multiplex PCR, lists solely in-frame clones and lacks some. Clonal size and the V and J genes are those of that table, whereas D and trimming came from the DNA. This table has about 200,000 clones, about 90% appearing once. The J segment lost 3 bases and the V segment lost 6 bases, leaving 6 bases of the junction unmatched. Per germline, CDR1 SGHVS and CDR2 FQNEAQ. The CDR3 has 14 amino acids. This TCR was recovered from a woman between 50 and 59 years old with acute or convalescent COVID-19. Sequenced material: peripheral blood. The chain has TRBV7-8 and TRBJ2-7; 9 bases line up with TRBD2. The CDR3 region is CASSPPSGVYEQYF. For the CDR3, the DNA is TGTGCCAGCAGTCCTCCTAGCGGGGTCTACGAGCAGTACTTC.